A single sample gave rise to the 15 T cell receptor beta chains below, sequenced in a study of cytomegalovirus exposure and HLA in healthy donors. Sequencing used immunoSEQ multiplex PCR; TCRdb keeps in-frame clones, though not all of them. The sample includes almost 200,000 clones, roughly 81% of them seen just once. Sequencing was carried out using PBMCs. The receptors come from a woman in her 30s in good health and CMV-seronegative.

The V call is TRBV30, the J call TRBJ1-2; D unresolved. Germline V gene data show CDR1 as GTSNPN and CDR2 as SVGIG (reference sequence). The CDR3 totals 10 residues. The V end lost 3 bases, the J end lost 8 bases, and 7 bases lay between the germline ends. CDR3 in DNA: TGTGCCTGGAGCAGAGGGGGCTACACCTTC. The encoded protein is CAWSRGGYTF.

This clone was seen only once. The rearrangement links TRBV20-1 to TRBJ1-1, with D uncertain. The V gene's germline CDR1 is DFQATT and CDR2 SNEGSKA (reference sequence). The CDR3 is 11 residues long. V lost 1 base, J lost 6 bases, and 6 bases lay in between. CDR3 in DNA: TGCAGTGCTAGAGGGGGAGCTGAAGCTTTCTTT. It specifies CSARGGAEAFF.

The rearrangement joins TRBV5-8 to TRBJ2-5; D may be TRBD2 (7 bases). This CDR3 contains 16 residues. Germline V gene sequence: CDR1 SGHTS, CDR2 YDEGEE. V gave up 3 bases and J gave up 0 bases, with 15 bases separating them. CDR3 nucleotide sequence: TGTGCCAGCAGCTCCGGGGGCGGGGGATACCAAGAGACCCAGTACTTC. Protein: CASSSGGGGYQETQYF.

V usage is TRBV7-6 and J usage is TRBJ1-4; D might be TRBD1 (5 bases). The CDR3 covers 16 residues. V lost 4 bases and J lost 6, with 18 bases in between. Looked up from germline, CDR1 is SGHVS and CDR2 is FNYEAQ. The CDR3 loop reads CASSSAGAGGDEKLFF. CDR3 nucleotide sequence: TGTGCCAGCAGCTCCGCAGGAGCCGGGGGTGATGAAAAACTGTTTTTT.

The rearrangement joins TRBV29-1 to TRBJ1-2; D unresolved. V was trimmed by 0 bases and J by 7 bases, leaving 12 bases between them. CDR1 and CDR2 from the germline V gene are SQVTM and ANQGSEA. The CDR3 extends over 13 amino acids. The CDR3 protein is CSVEDIGRGGYTF. The DNA of the CDR3 is TGCAGCGTTGAAGATATAGGCAGAGGTGGCTACACCTTC. Variable domain in full (rest from reference TRBV29-1 and TRBJ1-2): SAVISQKPSRDICQRGTSLTIQCQVDSQVTMMFWYRQQPGQSLTLIATANQGSEATYESGFVIDKFPISRPNLTFSTLTVSNMSPEDSSIYLCSVEDIGRGGYTFGSGTRLTVV.

J is TRBJ2-5 and V is TRBV30; 9 bases are shared with TRBD2. Trimming took 2 bases from V and 5 from J; bases not matched to a gene: 9. Germline CDR1 is GTSNPN and CDR2 is SVGIG (reference sequence). CDR3 length equals 15 residues. This CDR3 reads CAWSSGLAGLETQYF. CDR3 sequence (DNA): TGTGCCTGGAGTTCGGGGCTAGCGGGGCTGGAGACCCAGTACTTC.

The chain combines TRBV29-1 with TRBJ2-1; 8 positions match TRBD1. The CDR3 is made up of 11 amino acids. CDR1 SQVTM and CDR2 ANQGSEA come from the germline V gene. The junction had 4 bases not matched to a gene; V was cut back by 7 bases and J by 8 bases. The CDR3 is CSDLQGDEQFF. The CDR3 nucleotides are TGCAGCGACCTACAGGGGGATGAGCAGTTCTTC.

The chain recombines TRBV11-2 with TRBJ1-1; 7 nucleotides match TRBD1. Unmatched junction bases numbered 9, after V lost 4 bases and J lost 4 bases. The CDR3 spans 15 residues. Germline V CDR1 and CDR2: SGHAT, FQNNGV. CDR3 coding DNA: TGTGCCAGCAGCTCGGGACAGAGCGTGAGCACTGAAGCTTTCTTT. Its protein product is CASSSGQSVSTEAFF.

The chain recombines TRBV6-6 with TRBJ2-7; D not certain. V shed 6 bases and J shed 1 base, with 13 bases lying between them. CDR3 length: 14 residues. CDR1 and CDR2 (germline): MNHNY, SVGAGI (reference sequence). The CDR3 DNA follows: TGTGCCAGCAGCCCCGTTACAGCTTCCTACGAGCAGTACTTC. Its translation is CASSPVTASYEQYF.

V and J are TRBV30 and TRBJ1-5; a possible D gene is TRBD1 (5 bases). The CDR3 consists of 15 residues. Germline loops: CDR1 GTSNPN, CDR2 SVGIG (reference sequence). Trimming removed 4 bases at V and 4 bases at J, with 17 bases between. The CDR3 loop reads CAWKVGGERNQPQHF. The CDR3, as DNA: TGTGCCTGGAAGGTCGGAGGGGAGAGGAATCAGCCCCAGCATTTT.

The chain carries TRBV14 and TRBJ1-6; weak D call: TRBD1 (6 bases). Trimming pared 2 bases from V and 14 bases from J, leaving 16 bases between. CDR3 length: 14 amino acids. Germline V gene lookup returns CDR1 SGHDN and CDR2 FVKESK. The chain's CDR3 is CASSQNPGVLSLHF. CDR3 sequence (DNA): TGTGCCAGCAGCCAAAACCCAGGGGTTCTGTCCCTCCACTTT.

This chain uses TRBV27 with TRBJ2-1, with 12 bases aligning to TRBD2. V shed 1 base, J shed 9 bases, and the junction held 13 bases outside the gene matches. The germline gives CDR1 MNHEY, CDR2 SMNVEV (reference sequence). The CDR3 runs to 18 residues. The CDR3, as DNA: TGTGCCAGCAGTTTATGGGCTAGCGGGGGGGCGCGGTCTGCTGAGCAGTTCTTC. It is translated as CASSLWASGGARSAEQFF.

This chain joins TRBV30 and TRBJ2-3; a possible D gene is TRBD2 (7 bases). The CDR3 consists of 16 residues. Trimming stripped 3 bases from V and 3 bases from J, with 19 bases between. CDR1 and CDR2 from the germline V gene are GTSNPN and SVGIG (reference sequence). The DNA of the CDR3 is TGTGCCTGGAGCCTAGGGGGGGGAGGTCGAACAGATACGCAGTATTTT. Its translation: CAWSLGGGGRTDTQYF.

Here the CDR3 reads CASGLSSAGQKDQPQHF. The CDR3 DNA follows: TGTGCTAGTGGTTTGTCCTCTGCCGGACAGAAAGATCAGCCCCAGCATTTT. V and J are TRBV12-5 and TRBJ1-5; D may be TRBD1 (6 bases). The germline gives CDR1 LGHNT, CDR2 FRNRAP. Trimming removed 2 bases at V and 5 bases at J, with 19 bases between. The CDR3 has 17 residues.

J is TRBJ1-4 and V is TRBV6-1; D might be TRBD1 (5 bases). The germline gives CDR1 MNHNS, CDR2 SASEGT. CDR3 length: 16 residues. Trimming left V 2 bases short and J 3 bases short, with 13 bases between. The CDR3 loop is CASSEWLGRSNEKLFF. The CDR3 region has the DNA TGTGCCAGCAGTGAATGGCTGGGGCGGTCTAATGAAAAACTGTTTTTT.